One sample yielded the 21 T cell receptor beta chains listed below, sequenced in a study of identifying expanded T cells in peripheral blood. The method was immunoSEQ multiplex PCR; TCRdb's version includes in-frame clones alone and lacks a portion of them. The sample contains 95,000 to 100,000 clones, 87% of which appear only once. Source material: blood. The receptors were gathered from a person aged 18-69 years in good health.

V gene TRBV5-4 combines with J gene TRBJ2-7; 7 bases line up with TRBD2. Germline V CDR1 and CDR2: SGHNT, YYREEE (reference sequence). The CDR3 loop spans 16 amino acids. V lost 3 bases, J lost 2 bases, and 11 bases stayed unmatched. CDR3 DNA: TGTGCCAGCAGCTCGGGGCTGGGGAGGGGTACCTACGAGCAGTACTTC. Amino acids: CASSSGLGRGTYEQYF.

This clone was observed a handful of times. As DNA, the CDR3 is TGTGCCAGCAGTCTCGGGACTGGAAACACCGGGGAGCTGTTTTTT. Translating it yields CASSLGTGNTGELFF. This chain joins TRBV6-6 and TRBJ2-2, with a weak D call TRBD2 (6 bases). The CDR3 consists of 15 residues. Trimming took 5 bases from V and 2 from J, leaving 12 bases between them. Germline V CDR1 and CDR2: MNHNY, SVGAGI (reference sequence).

This clone was found once. The J gene is TRBJ1-5, the V gene TRBV6-6, with 7 bases fitting TRBD1. V shed 2 bases, J shed 5 bases, and the junction held 6 bases outside the gene matches. The germline V gene encodes CDR1 MNHNY and CDR2 SVGAGI (reference sequence). The CDR3 totals 15 residues. The chain's CDR3 is CASSYVQGSDQPQHF. The CDR3 region has the DNA TGTGCCAGCAGTTACGTACAGGGGTCCGATCAGCCCCAGCATTTT.

V is TRBV19 and J is TRBJ2-7; TRBD1 matches 12 bases. Looked up from germline, CDR1 is LNHDA and CDR2 is SQIVND (reference sequence). The CDR3 is 16 amino acids. Trimming at V came to 5 bases and at J to 3 bases, leaving 8 bases not matched to a gene. The CDR3 loop is CASSSTGTGGYYEQYF. CDR3 bases: TGTGCCAGTAGTTCCACCGGGACAGGGGGCTACTACGAGCAGTACTTC.

The chain carries TRBV19 and TRBJ2-2; D possibly corresponds to TRBD1 (5 bases). Germline V gene sequence: CDR1 LNHDA, CDR2 SQIVND (reference sequence). V was trimmed by 7 bases and J by 0 bases, leaving 18 bases between them. The CDR3 is made up of 17 amino acids. CDR3 loop: CASTSDPQAANTGELFF. The CDR3 DNA sequence: TGTGCCAGTACCTCAGACCCACAGGCGGCGAACACCGGGGAGCTGTTTTTT.

The rearrangement joins TRBV4-3 to TRBJ1-5; D call uncertain. The CDR3 is made up of 16 amino acids. Between the trimmed V and J ends, which lost 1 base and 4 bases, there was a span of 14 bases. Germline V lookup: CDR1 LGHNA, CDR2 YSLEER. CDR3: CASSQGLGETNQPQHF. DNA of the CDR3: TGCGCCAGCAGCCAAGGTCTCGGGGAGACGAATCAGCCCCAGCATTTT.

As DNA, the CDR3 is TGTGCCAGCAGCTTACGCCTCTACAATGAGCAGTTCTTC. Translating it yields CASSLRLYNEQFF. The rearrangement uses TRBV7-7 and TRBJ2-1; D remains unclear. The germline gives CDR1 SSHAT, CDR2 FNYEAQ (reference sequence). Trimming left V 2 bases short and J 3 bases short, with 5 bases between. The CDR3 consists of 13 residues.

The chain couples TRBV19 to TRBJ1-5, with 8 bases identical to TRBD1. This CDR3 spans 15 amino acids. Trimming at V came to 5 bases and at J to 5 bases, leaving 8 bases not matched to a gene. Germline V gene lookup returns CDR1 LNHDA and CDR2 SQIVND (reference sequence). CDR3 in DNA: TGTGCCAGTAGTTCGTTCAGGGGGCGCGATCAGCCCCAGCATTTT. It codes for CASSSFRGRDQPQHF.

V is TRBV5-6 and J is TRBJ1-1, with D perhaps TRBD1 (5 bases). V was cut by 0 bases and J by 1 base, with 10 bases left in between. Germline V gene sequence: CDR1 SGHDT, CDR2 YYEEEE. The CDR3 covers 15 residues. The CDR3 sequence: CASSLDAGKNTEAFF. CDR3 DNA sequence: TGTGCCAGCAGCTTGGATGCAGGGAAGAACACTGAAGCTTTCTTT.

This clone has just a few counts. This chain uses TRBV29-1 with TRBJ2-7, with 7 bases that match TRBD1. This CDR3 region has 13 residues. Germline lookup yields CDR1 SQVTM and CDR2 ANQGSEA. J was trimmed by 3 bases and V by 4 bases; bases with no gene match: 6. The CDR3 reads CSVGTGLRYEQYF. DNA for the CDR3: TGCAGCGTTGGGACAGGATTGCGCTACGAGCAGTACTTC.

V is TRBV2 and J is TRBJ2-2, with 12 bases lining up with TRBD2. This CDR3 comprises 16 residues. CDR1 SNHLY and CDR2 FYNNEI come from the germline V gene. V lost 6 bases and J lost 4; bases outside the gene matches: 6. DNA for the CDR3: TGTGCCAGCAGGGAGGCTAGCGGGGGGGCCACCGGGGAGCTGTTTTTT. This sequence encodes CASREASGGATGELFF. Supplemented by reference TRBV2 and TRBJ2-2, the full variable domain reads EPEVTQTPSHQVTQMGQEVILRCVPISNHLYFYWYRQILGQKVEFLVSFYNNEISEKSEIFDDQFSVERPDGSNFTLKIRSTKLEDSAMYFCASREASGGATGELFFGEGSRLTVL.

The chain combines TRBV5-1 with TRBJ2-1; 9 bases fit TRBD2. This CDR3 contains 18 residues. V was clipped by 0 bases and J by 6 bases; unmatched bases: 13. In germline, CDR1 is SGHRS, CDR2 YFSETQ. CDR3 in DNA: TGCGCCAGCAGCTTGGGTCGGCTAGCGGGGAGCTCGGGCAATGAGCAGTTCTTC. This gives the protein CASSLGRLAGSSGNEQFF.

The rearrangement joins TRBV15 to TRBJ2-4, with D uncertain. V lost 1 base, J lost 7 bases, and 14 bases lay in between. The V gene's germline CDR1 is LNHNV and CDR2 YYDKDF (reference sequence). The CDR3 sequence is 15 residues long. The CDR3 DNA reads TGTGCCACCAGCAGAGGTGGCCTAGAATCGAACATTCAGTACTTC. Its protein product is CATSRGGLESNIQYF.

V usage is TRBV15 and J usage is TRBJ1-2; D gene uncertain. The CDR3 has 15 amino acids. Trimming pared 0 bases from V and 8 bases from J, leaving 16 bases between. Germline loops: CDR1 LNHNV, CDR2 YYDKDF (reference sequence). This chain's CDR3 is CATSRDWGGGQGYTF. The CDR3 nucleotides read TGTGCCACCAGCAGAGATTGGGGTGGAGGCCAAGGCTACACCTTC.

The chain recombines TRBV5-4 with TRBJ1-2; perhaps TRBD1 as D (5 bases). The CDR3 consists of 16 residues. The V gene's germline CDR1 is SGHNT and CDR2 YYREEE (reference sequence). V was shortened by 4 bases and J by 0 bases, with 16 bases between the two germline ends. The CDR3 nucleotides read TGTGCCAGCAGCGGGCAAGATCAGGGATCTAACTATGGCTACACCTTC. It is translated as CASSGQDQGSNYGYTF.

Written as DNA, the CDR3 is TGTGCCAGCATGTTAGTATCCTCCTACAATGAGCAGTTCTTC. Residues: CASMLVSSYNEQFF. This chain joins TRBV28 and TRBJ2-1; no firm D call. Trimming shortened V by 7 bases and J by 0 bases, and 10 bases separated the two germline ends. The V gene's germline CDR1 is MDHEN and CDR2 SYDVKM. This CDR3 contains 14 residues.

V gene TRBV5-4 combines with J gene TRBJ1-3; D gene ambiguous. Germline CDR1 SGHNT, CDR2 YYREEE (reference sequence). The V end lost 3 bases, the J end lost 2 bases, and 18 bases lay between the germline ends. The CDR3 runs to 17 residues. The CDR3, as DNA: TGTGCCAGCAGCTCAACAATCCCCGGGCTTCCTGGAAACACCATATATTTT. Protein sequence: CASSSTIPGLPGNTIYF.

The sample holds one count of this clone. The chain recombines TRBV30 with TRBJ1-1; TRBD1 agrees at 11 bases. This CDR3 contains 15 residues. From germline, CDR1 is GTSNPN and CDR2 SVGIG (reference sequence). With 1 base clipped from V and 7 bases from J, the junction kept 8 bases outside the gene matches. Written as DNA, the CDR3 is TGTGCCTGGAGTGACGGGACAGGGGGATACGGTGAAGCTTTCTTT. This sequence encodes CAWSDGTGGYGEAFF.

V is TRBV5-1 and J is TRBJ2-5, with 7 positions matching TRBD2. The J call may be faulty, since TRBJ2-7 better matches the DNA end. The CDR3 is 14 amino acids. Germline assignment: CDR1 SGHRS and CDR2 YFSETQ. The CDR3 here is CASSSLRTRNEQYF. CDR3 sequence (DNA): TGCGCCAGCAGCTCTTTACGGACTAGGAACGAGCAGTACTTC.

CDR3 region: CASSLSGANVLTF. For the CDR3, the DNA is TGTGCCAGCAGTTTGTCTGGGGCCAACGTCCTGACTTTC. The rearrangement uses TRBV6-5 and TRBJ2-6; D remains unclear. Germline-derived CDR1 and CDR2 are MNHEY and SVGAGI. This CDR3 is 13 amino acids long. Trimming took off 4 bases at V and 1 base at J, with 2 bases between the two ends.

The rearrangement joins TRBV6-6 to TRBJ1-1; D unresolved. With 5 bases removed from V and 3 bases from J, the gap between germline ends came to 7 bases. In germline, CDR1 is MNHNY, CDR2 SVGAGI (reference sequence). CDR3 size: 12 residues. CDR3 amino acids: CASSLYDTEAFF. CDR3 nucleotides: TGTGCCAGCAGTCTATACGACACTGAAGCTTTCTTT.